This T cell receptor beta chain was identified in a study of shared clonotypes between healthy human individuals (dated by TCRdb to 2018 to 2020). With regard to the full study: A couple of women and a few men aged 18 to 49 years were included in the cohort. Between about 0.85 and 10 billion PBMCs per donor were obtained by leukapheresis. Different laboratories and diverse techniques were used to prepare libraries and sequence TCR repertoires, to increase sequencing depth and limit assay-specific biases. The study deeply sequenced blood TCR repertoires of five healthy adults to estimate repertoire size and the extent of clonotype sharing between individuals. Per donor, three plates each were used for CD4 naive and CD4 memory, two for CD8 naive, and one for CD8 memory. Paper-wide results and their limitations: Because the study included only a small number of donors, the genetic and exposure-history diversity represented was limited. Pairwise subsampling indicated that sequencing depth was expected to affect the degree of clonotype sharing among donors. Sampling was limited to blood, and TCR repertoires in tissue likely differ from TCR repertoires in blood. Naive subsets generally had larger estimated clonotype richness than memory subsets did. Incomplete sequencing was indicated by rarefaction of sorted-subset datasets, despite the large sequencing depth. Sharing across a few donors was observed for 4.5% to 6.5% of naive CD4, around 3.5% of naive CD8, about 2.3% of memory CD4, and roughly 0.4% of memory CD8 clonotypes. Clonotypes shared by all four sorted-subset donors showed higher generation probabilities than non-shared clonotypes.

The donors were healthy, HIV-negative adults who had no recently reported acute infections or vaccinations. Only Caucasian adults living in Nashville, Tennessee, USA were represented among the donors. CD4+ T cells were enriched by magnetic negative selection, after which naive cells were positively selected on CD45RA and the negative fraction was taken as the memory subset. Blood was collected by leukapheresis, and PBMCs were isolated by Ficoll-Histopaque density gradient centrifugation and then cryopreserved in liquid nitrogen vapor phase. Purity and quantity of every magnetically sorted T cell population were checked by analytical flow cytometry. Genomic DNA was isolated from each sorted fraction and quantified by UV absorbance on a Nanodrop 2000c. TCR CDR3 regions were amplified from genomic DNA by multiplex PCR using the deep immunoSEQ assay. Extracted genomic DNA from each cell subset was spread evenly across all wells of several immunoSEQ 96-well plates, with each plate serving as a replicate. For sorted subsets, approximately 190 ng genomic DNA, equal to 30,000 or so T cell genomes, was loaded into each replicate PCR. The purified libraries were quantified using a Qubit 3.0 fluorometer, sized with a Bioanalyzer 2100, and then quantified again using the KAPA Library Quantification kit. Every immunoSEQ 96-well plate was sequenced on a dedicated single-read 150-cycle Illumina NextSeq 550 flow cell. Regarding the original processing steps: Because the immunoSEQ output included only junctional sequences and no quality scores, the filtering could not be the same as the filtering used for full-length reads. Sequences were annotated with PyIR, a Python wrapper for IgBLAST v1.9, and V/J genes and CDR3 were assigned using IMGT germline references. Any read was removed if the V/J assignment was weak (E-value above 1e-6), the CDR3 was missing, or the read contained stop codons, out-of-frame junctions, or ambiguous translated residues. V3J clonotypes were defined as sequences sharing an identical inferred V gene, J gene, and CDR3 amino acid sequence. To compute the percentage overlap between repertoires, the number of shared unique clonotypes was divided by the size of the smaller repertoire. Repertoire richness was assessed with RTK rarefaction, the Chao1 estimator, and Recon v2.1 estimates of unobserved clonotypes. Generation probabilities for all TCRbeta clonotypes obtained by the gDNA method from a handful of donors were computed using OLGA. Entries here come from immuneACCESS through TCRdb and include only in-frame sequences with V and J called. Some clones fail to appear in such tables; in the studies checked, an unresolved V gene covers under half of the shortfall, and the cause of the remainder is unknown. V and J calls and clone size follow that table, whereas D and trimming were derived from the DNA. The sample records about 2.3 million clones, roughly 92% of which are singletons. The top ten constitute around 0.38% of the sample.

V loses 2 bases at its end and J loses 13 bases; junction bases beyond the gene matches: 5. Including cysteine and phenylalanine, the CDR3 has 12 amino acids. The sequence is cut down to CDR3 DNA, 36 bases in frame from base 1. Sequences SGHAT (CDR1) and FQNNGV (CDR2) are obtained from the germline V gene. Details on this clone: The target of this receptor is not known. Per-base qualities were not stored, and no clone one base away is much larger.

Recombination joined TRBV11-2 with TRBJ2-1; 7 central nucleotides agree with TRBD1. Sequenced: naive CD4+ T cells from PBMCs. This sample's cell subset or site label indicates: CD45RA+ positively selected. The clonotype originates from a man aged 18 to 30 in good health. Some clones in this sample may be carry-over from other donors' samples. Here the CDR3 is given as CASSLRGQTQFF. Read as DNA, the sequence is TGTGCCAGCAGCTTAAGGGGACAGACACAGTTCTTC.